This TCR beta chain was recorded in a study of OX40 agonist ivuxolimab in advanced cancers. Study information: The patients received ivuxolimab by intravenous route every 2 weeks at 0.01 to 10 mg/kg. Dose-escalation cases comprised hepatocellular carcinoma, melanoma, renal cell or head and neck cancer.

Measured with immunoSEQ multiplex PCR; TCRdb has only the in-frame clones, and not every one. The repertoire holds roughly 89,000 clones, with just over 90% as singletons. CDR3 length: 13 residues. The V gene lost 4 bases and the J gene lost 4 bases, with 10 bases spanning the gap. The V gene's germline CDR1 is KGHSH and CDR2 LQKENI. The specimen was CD4+ or CD8+ T cells sorted from blood, collected in a trial of the OX40 agonist ivuxolimab. This TCR came from an adult with an advanced solid tumor such as melanoma, head and neck, liver or kidney cancer. The V call is TRBV18, the J call TRBJ1-2; D gene uncertain. CDR3 bases: TGTGCCAGCTCACAGGGATATGGCTATGGCTACACCTTC. Protein sequence: CASSQGYGYGYTF.